The next 19 T cell receptor beta chains were all read from a single sample in a study of blood T cell repertoires in COVID-19. Measured with immunoSEQ multiplex PCR; TCRdb has only the in-frame clones, and not every one. This table has about 220,000 clones, about four fifths appearing once. The sample comprised peripheral blood. Receptors originate from a woman aged 25-40 years who had recovered from COVID-19.

There are a few counts of this clone. The chain uses TRBV7-2 and TRBJ2-3, with D unclear. CDR1 SGHTA and CDR2 FQGNSA come from the germline V gene. V was cut by 5 bases and J by 2 bases, with 14 bases left in between. CDR3 length: 15 amino acids. In DNA form, the CDR3 reads TGTGCCAGCAGCACGACTCAAGAGCCCACAGATACGCAGTATTTT. Protein product: CASSTTQEPTDTQYF.

This chain links TRBV19 with TRBJ2-4; the D gene is possibly TRBD2 (7 bases). The CDR3 contains 16 residues. Germline V gene lookup returns CDR1 LNHDA and CDR2 SQIVND (reference sequence). The V end lost 7 bases, the J end lost 8 bases, and 24 bases lay between the germline ends. CDR3 residues: CASKAGAGAGLDIQYF. Here the CDR3 DNA reads TGTGCCAGTAAGGCGGGGGCGGGAGCAGGTTTAGACATTCAGTACTTC.

This clone was found once. The chain couples TRBV30 to TRBJ1-1, with D maybe TRBD1 (5 bases). Germline V CDR1 and CDR2: GTSNPN, SVGIG (reference sequence). V lost 5 bases and J lost 3, with 7 bases in between. The CDR3 is 11 amino acids. The CDR3 is CAWEGYTEAFF. The CDR3 DNA reads as TGTGCCTGGGAGGGGTACACTGAAGCTTTCTTT.

This clone was counted between two and nine times. This chain links TRBV24-1 with TRBJ2-3; no clear D gene. The CDR3 contains 16 residues. Between the trimmed V and J ends, which lost 0 bases and 0 bases, there was a span of 9 bases. The germline gives CDR1 KGHDR, CDR2 SFDVKD. CDR3 sequence (DNA): TGTGCCACCAGTGATTTGCCCTCCAGGAGCACAGATACGCAGTATTTT. It is translated as CATSDLPSRSTDTQYF.

This rearrangement joins TRBV2 to TRBJ2-1, with 10 bases fitting TRBD2. The V and J ends lost 6 bases and 7 bases, in that order; junction bases with no gene match: 9. The CDR3 totals 15 residues. From germline, CDR1 is SNHLY and CDR2 FYNNEI. The CDR3 spells CASSLLAGVGNEQFF. The DNA for the CDR3 is TGTGCCAGCAGCCTCCTAGCGGGAGTAGGAAATGAGCAGTTCTTC.

The chain uses TRBV5-1 and TRBJ2-5; D is possibly TRBD1 (6 bases). Germline loops: CDR1 SGHRS, CDR2 YFSETQ. The CDR3 spans 16 residues. Between the trimmed V and J ends, which lost 0 bases and 5 bases, there was a span of 17 bases. CDR3 amino acids: CASSLDLQGSWETQYF. The CDR3 bases are TGCGCCAGCAGCTTGGACCTACAGGGCTCTTGGGAGACCCAGTACTTC.

The chain links TRBV5-1 to TRBJ2-2, with 9 bases lining up with TRBD2. Trimming cost V 0 bases and J 5 bases; bases outside gene matches: 8. Germline CDR1 reads SGHRS; CDR2 reads YFSETQ. This CDR3 has 17 amino acids. CDR3 in DNA: TGCGCCAGCAGCTTGGATAGCGGGAGAGCCTTAACCGGGGAGCTGTTTTTT. As protein: CASSLDSGRALTGELFF.

V is TRBV30 and J is TRBJ1-5, with D hard to call. The CDR3 runs to 15 residues. V shed 1 base and J shed 4 bases, with 14 bases lying between them. The V gene's germline CDR1 is GTSNPN and CDR2 SVGIG (reference sequence). The CDR3 region is CAWSELGFGNQPQHF. DNA for the CDR3: TGTGCCTGGAGTGAATTAGGATTCGGGAATCAGCCCCAGCATTTT.

The chain combines TRBV28 with TRBJ1-6; 8 bases line up with TRBD1. V lost 5 bases and J lost 11; bases outside the gene matches: 2. CDR1 and CDR2 (germline): MDHEN, SYDVKM. There are 12 residues in the CDR3. DNA for the CDR3: TGTGCCAGCAGTACAGGGGGAACACCCCTCCACTTT. Protein: CASSTGGTPLHF.

The V and J genes are TRBV5-5 and TRBJ2-1, with 9 bases fitting TRBD2. The junction had 10 bases not matched to a gene; V was cut back by 5 bases and J by 10 bases. CDR1 SGHKS and CDR2 YYEKEE come from the germline V gene (reference sequence). This CDR3 spans 14 amino acids. For the CDR3, the DNA is TGTGCCAGCAGGCCATTAGCGGGAGAAGGAGAGCAGTTCTTC. Protein sequence: CASRPLAGEGEQFF.

The chain combines TRBV6-5 with TRBJ2-3; 7 nucleotides line up with TRBD2. The germline V gene encodes CDR1 MNHEY and CDR2 SVGAGI. This CDR3 has 15 residues. V dropped 6 bases and J dropped 4; count of bases not matched to a gene: 10. DNA for the CDR3: TGTGCCAGCAGAGACACTAGCGATTCCCCAGATACGCAGTATTTT. It specifies CASRDTSDSPDTQYF.

The chain has TRBV5-1 and TRBJ2-2; 8 bases agree with TRBD2. Germline assignment: CDR1 SGHRS and CDR2 YFSETQ. Trimming took 5 bases from V and 4 from J; bases not matched to a gene: 10. The CDR3 consists of 16 residues. The CDR3 protein is CASRVPAGGTTGELFF. CDR3 sequence (DNA): TGCGCCAGCAGGGTCCCGGCGGGAGGTACCACCGGGGAGCTGTTTTTT.

This clone was seen just once. The chain uses TRBV29-1 and TRBJ2-2, with 10 bases matching TRBD1. The CDR3 sequence is 14 residues long. From germline, CDR1 is SQVTM and CDR2 ANQGSEA. V was pared by 6 bases and J by 0 bases, with 1 base of the junction left unmatched. The CDR3 spells CSVDRGTNTGELFF. In nucleotides, the CDR3 is TGCAGCGTGGACAGGGGGACGAACACCGGGGAGCTGTTTTTT.

The CDR3 nucleotides read TGTGCCAGCAATGGCGGGACAGCAAACACCTACGAGCAGTACTTC. Translation: CASNGGTANTYEQYF. J is TRBJ2-7 and V is TRBV6-5, with D possibly matching TRBD1 (7 bases). Germline CDR1 MNHEY, CDR2 SVGAGI. Trimming shortened V by 7 bases and J by 2 bases, and 18 bases separated the two germline ends. The CDR3 contains 15 residues.

The gene calls are TRBV30 and TRBJ2-7; TRBD2 matches at 8 bases. CDR1 and CDR2 from the germline V gene are GTSNPN and SVGIG (reference sequence). The V segment lost 8 bases and the J segment 5 bases; nucleotides outside the gene matches: 14. The CDR3 consists of 14 residues. The CDR3, as DNA: TGTGCCCACTCGGAGGCGGGAGGAAGCCACGAGCAGTACTTC. Its protein is CAHSEAGGSHEQYF.

The CDR3 sequence: CASSEGDSPVEPQHF. The CDR3 bases are TGTGCCAGCAGTGAAGGGGACAGCCCGGTTGAGCCCCAGCATTTT. V and J are TRBV6-1 and TRBJ1-5, with 7 bases aligning to TRBD1. Germline-derived CDR1 and CDR2 are MNHNS and SASEGT. The CDR3 runs 15 residues. V lost 1 base, J lost 8 bases, and 8 bases stayed unmatched.

The chain carries TRBV27 and TRBJ2-7; maybe TRBD2 (6 bases). The CDR3 length is 13 residues. Germline V gene sequence: CDR1 MNHEY, CDR2 SMNVEV (reference sequence). The V end was cut by 8 bases, the J end by 0 bases, with 11 bases between. CDR3 sequence (DNA): TGTGCCAGCCGGGAGCGGAGCTCCTACGAGCAGTACTTC. This codes for CASRERSSYEQYF.

This clone was found once. In nucleotides, the CDR3 is TGTGCCTGGAGTTTTGAGGGCGGCCAGCCCCAGCATTTT. Its translation: CAWSFEGGQPQHF. J is TRBJ1-5 and V is TRBV30; D remains unclear. Trimming removed 2 bases at V and 7 bases at J, with 12 bases between. CDR1 and CDR2 (germline): GTSNPN, SVGIG (reference sequence). The CDR3 has 13 residues.

This chain links TRBV28 with TRBJ2-7; weak D call: TRBD2 (6 bases). Trimming left V 7 bases short and J 2 bases short, with 15 bases between. The CDR3 runs 14 residues. The germline gives CDR1 MDHEN, CDR2 SYDVKM. The CDR3 protein is CASTTTGTPYEQYF. The CDR3 nucleotides read TGTGCCAGCACCACAACCGGGACTCCCTACGAGCAGTACTTC.